This T cell receptor beta chain was retrieved from a study of blood T cell repertoires in COVID-19. The method was immunoSEQ multiplex PCR; TCRdb's version includes in-frame clones alone and lacks a portion of them. The sample includes approximately 200,000 clones, about 81% of them seen just once. A few counts support this clone. Germline V gene sequence: CDR1 SGHRS, CDR2 YFSETQ. Trimming took 2 bases from V and 7 from J, leaving 12 bases between them. This CDR3 spans 14 amino acids. Enrolled during active infection, Seattle patients were then followed longitudinally. The source is a woman of 80 years or more with COVID-19, enrolled during active disease. The chain couples TRBV5-1 to TRBJ1-4, with no clear D. Sequenced sample: peripheral blood. The CDR3 sequence: CASSFGVGVEKLFF. The CDR3 DNA sequence: TGCGCCAGCAGCTTTGGGGTGGGAGTTGAAAAACTGTTTTTT.